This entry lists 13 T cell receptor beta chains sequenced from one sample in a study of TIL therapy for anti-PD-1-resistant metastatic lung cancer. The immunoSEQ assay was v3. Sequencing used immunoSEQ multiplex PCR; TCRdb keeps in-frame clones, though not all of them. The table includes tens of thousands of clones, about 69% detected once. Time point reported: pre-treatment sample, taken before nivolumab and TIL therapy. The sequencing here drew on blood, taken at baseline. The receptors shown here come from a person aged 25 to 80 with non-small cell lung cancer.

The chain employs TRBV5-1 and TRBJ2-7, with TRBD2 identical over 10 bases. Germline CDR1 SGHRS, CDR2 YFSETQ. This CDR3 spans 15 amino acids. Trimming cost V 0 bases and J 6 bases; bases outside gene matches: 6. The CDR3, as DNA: TGCGCCAGCAGCTTGGGGCTAGCGGGAGATGTCGAGCAGTACTTC. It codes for CASSLGLAGDVEQYF.

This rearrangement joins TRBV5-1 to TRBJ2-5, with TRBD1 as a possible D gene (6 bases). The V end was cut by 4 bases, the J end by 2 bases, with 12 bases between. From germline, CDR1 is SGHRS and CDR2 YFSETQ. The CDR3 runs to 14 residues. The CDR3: CASSLPGQQETQYF. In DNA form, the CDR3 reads TGCGCCAGCAGCCTTCCTGGACAGCAAGAGACCCAGTACTTC.

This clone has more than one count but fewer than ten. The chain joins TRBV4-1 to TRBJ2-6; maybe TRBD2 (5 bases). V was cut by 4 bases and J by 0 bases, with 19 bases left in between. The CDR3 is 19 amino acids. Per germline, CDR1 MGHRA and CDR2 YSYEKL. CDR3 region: CASSRYAGILSSGANVLTF. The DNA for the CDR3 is TGCGCCAGCAGCCGTTACGCCGGGATCCTCTCCTCTGGGGCCAACGTCCTGACTTTC.

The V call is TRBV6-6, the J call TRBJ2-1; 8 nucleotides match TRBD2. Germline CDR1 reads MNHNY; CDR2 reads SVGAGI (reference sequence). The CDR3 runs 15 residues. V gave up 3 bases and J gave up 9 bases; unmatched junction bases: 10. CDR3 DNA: TGTGCCAGCAGTTATTCATCGGGGGGGCATAGTGAGCAGTTCTTC. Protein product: CASSYSSGGHSEQFF.

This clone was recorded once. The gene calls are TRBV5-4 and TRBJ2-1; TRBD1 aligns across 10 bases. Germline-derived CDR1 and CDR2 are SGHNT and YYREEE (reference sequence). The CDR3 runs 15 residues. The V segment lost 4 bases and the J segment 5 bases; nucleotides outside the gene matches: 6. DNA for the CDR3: TGTGCCAGCAGCCTGGGACAGGGGATAAACAATGAGCAGTTCTTC. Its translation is CASSLGQGINNEQFF.

CDR3: CASSSTYLNTEAFF. CDR3 bases: TGTGCCAGCAGTTCGACATACCTGAACACTGAAGCTTTCTTT. The chain carries TRBV6-5 and TRBJ1-1; D not resolved. The CDR3 loop spans 14 amino acids. V was shortened by 4 bases and J by 0 bases, with 9 bases between the two germline ends. Germline V gene data show CDR1 as MNHEY and CDR2 as SVGAGI.

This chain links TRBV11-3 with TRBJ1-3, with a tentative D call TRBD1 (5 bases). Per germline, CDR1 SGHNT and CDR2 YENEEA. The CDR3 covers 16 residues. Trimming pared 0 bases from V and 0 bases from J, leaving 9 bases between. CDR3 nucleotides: TGTGCCAGCAGCTTAGATAACAGGCACTCTGGAAACACCATATATTTT. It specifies CASSLDNRHSGNTIYF.

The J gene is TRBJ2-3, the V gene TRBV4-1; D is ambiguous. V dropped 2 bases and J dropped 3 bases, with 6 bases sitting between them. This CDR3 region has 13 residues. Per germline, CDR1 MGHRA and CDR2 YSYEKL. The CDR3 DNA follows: TGCGCCAGCAGCCAACAGAAGACAGATACGCAGTATTTT. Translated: CASSQQKTDTQYF.

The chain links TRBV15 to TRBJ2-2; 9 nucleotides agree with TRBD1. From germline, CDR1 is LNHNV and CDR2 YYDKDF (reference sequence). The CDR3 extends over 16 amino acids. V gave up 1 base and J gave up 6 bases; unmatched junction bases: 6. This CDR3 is CATSRGDRAGAGELFF. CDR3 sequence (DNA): TGTGCCACCAGCAGAGGGGACAGGGCTGGAGCCGGGGAGCTGTTTTTT. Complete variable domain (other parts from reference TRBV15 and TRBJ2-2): DAMVIQNPRYQVTQFGKPVTLSCSQTLNHNVMYWYQQKSSQAPKLLFHYYDKDFNNEADTPDNFQSRRPNTSFCFLDIRSPGLGDTAMYLCATSRGDRAGAGELFFGEGSRLTVL.

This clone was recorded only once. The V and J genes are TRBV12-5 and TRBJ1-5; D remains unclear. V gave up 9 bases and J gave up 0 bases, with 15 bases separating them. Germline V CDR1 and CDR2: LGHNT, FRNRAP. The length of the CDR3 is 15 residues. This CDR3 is CASLEATLSNQPQHF. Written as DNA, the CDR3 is TGTGCTAGCCTTGAGGCTACCCTTAGCAATCAGCCCCAGCATTTT.

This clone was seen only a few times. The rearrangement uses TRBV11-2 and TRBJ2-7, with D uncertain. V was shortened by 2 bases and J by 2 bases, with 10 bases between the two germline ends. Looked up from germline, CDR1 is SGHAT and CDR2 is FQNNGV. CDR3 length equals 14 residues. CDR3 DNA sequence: TGTGCCAGCAGCTTAAGCTCCGGTACCTACGAGCAGTACTTC. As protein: CASSLSSGTYEQYF. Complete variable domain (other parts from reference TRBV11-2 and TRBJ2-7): EAGVAQSPRYKIIEKRQSVAFWCNPISGHATLYWYQQILGQGPKLLIQFQNNGVVDDSQLPKDRFSAERLKGVDSTLKIQPAKLEDSAVYLCASSLSSGTYEQYFGPGTRLTVT.

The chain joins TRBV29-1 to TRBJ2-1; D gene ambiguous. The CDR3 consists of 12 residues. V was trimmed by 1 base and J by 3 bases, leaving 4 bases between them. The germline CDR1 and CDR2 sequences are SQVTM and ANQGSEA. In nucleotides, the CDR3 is TGCAGCGTTGAAGGGTTCTACAATGAGCAGTTCTTC. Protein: CSVEGFYNEQFF.

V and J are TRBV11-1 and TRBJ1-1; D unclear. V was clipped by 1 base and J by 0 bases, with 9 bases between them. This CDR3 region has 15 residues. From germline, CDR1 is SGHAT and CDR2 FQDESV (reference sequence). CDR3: CASSLDVAVNTEAFF. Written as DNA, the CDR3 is TGTGCCAGCAGCTTAGACGTGGCGGTGAACACTGAAGCTTTCTTT.